Included here is one T cell receptor (beta chain) sequence, with context. This sample is part of a study of blood T cell repertoires in COVID-19. The wider study: There were acute and convalescent COVID-19 samples, and they came from the United States, Italy and Spain.

Seattle researchers signed up patients amid active infection and tracked them longitudinally. Method: immunoSEQ multiplex PCR; TCRdb's copy keeps in-frame clones and lacks some. The sample has hundreds of thousands of clones, 80% to 90% seen once. Germline CDR1 and CDR2: SGHDT and YYEEEE. This CDR3 is built from 14 residues. V lost 2 bases to trimming and J lost 1 base, with 6 bases between them. The chain recombines TRBV5-6 with TRBJ1-4; D not certain. Sequenced: peripheral blood. The sequence was collected from a woman in her forties or fifties with COVID-19, enrolled during active disease. CDR3: CASSLPGTNEKLFF. The CDR3 DNA follows: TGTGCCAGCAGCTTACCCGGAACTAATGAAAAACTGTTTTTT. The full variable domain, with the rest looked up from reference TRBV5-6 and TRBJ1-4, is DAGVTQSPTHLIKTRGQQVTLRCSPKSGHDTVSWYQQALGQGPQFIFQYYEEEERQRGNFPDRFSGHQFPNYSSELNVNALLLGDSALYLCASSLPGTNEKLFFGSGTQLSVL.